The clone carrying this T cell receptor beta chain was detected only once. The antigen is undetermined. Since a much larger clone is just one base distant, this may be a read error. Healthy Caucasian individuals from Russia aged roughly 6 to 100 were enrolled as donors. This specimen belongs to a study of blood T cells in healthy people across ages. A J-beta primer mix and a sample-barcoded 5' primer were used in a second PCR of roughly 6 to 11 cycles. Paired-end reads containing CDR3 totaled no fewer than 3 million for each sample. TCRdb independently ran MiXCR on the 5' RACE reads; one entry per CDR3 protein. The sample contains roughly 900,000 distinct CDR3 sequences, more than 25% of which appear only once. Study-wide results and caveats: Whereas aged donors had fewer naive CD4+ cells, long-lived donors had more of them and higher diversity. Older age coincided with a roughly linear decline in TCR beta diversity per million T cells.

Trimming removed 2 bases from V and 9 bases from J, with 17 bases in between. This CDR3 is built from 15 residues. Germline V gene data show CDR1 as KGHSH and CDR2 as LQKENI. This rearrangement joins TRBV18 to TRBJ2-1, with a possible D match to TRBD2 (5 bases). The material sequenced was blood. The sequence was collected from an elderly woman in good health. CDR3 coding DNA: TGTGCCAGCTCACCAGTAGCAACGAGCCGGGGTGAGCAGTTCTTC. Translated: CASSPVATSRGEQFF.